This T cell receptor (beta chain) was identified in a study of cytomegalovirus exposure and HLA in healthy donors (dated by TCRdb to about 2017). The study in broad terms: An earlier analysis of 587 of the donors reported 276 Gb of sequence data and 100 million to 120 million unique TCR beta sequences obtained from approximately 180 million T cells. All discovery cohort repertoires had been generated using a single sequencing platform. In addition to the first cohort of roughly 670 subjects, a separate validation cohort of 130 or so different subjects was used. The number of donors typed differed by locus, with about 620-630 for A, B, C, DRB1 and DQB1, more than 500 for DQA1, 606 for DPA1, and around 450 for DPB1. The study used immunosequencing to profile the T cell repertoires of approximately 650 subjects and linked those repertoires to cytomegalovirus serostatus. Across around 400 genotyped donors of the cohort, an average of roughly 200,000 unique TCR beta nucleotide sequences per donor were sequenced, and approximately 17% of those sequences were non-productive. A later analysis re-examined previously published TCR beta repertoires from more than 650 donors and added high-resolution HLA genotyping to investigate patterns of TCR occurrence. The later analysis used no new phenotypic data to find candidate immune exposures, relying instead on TCR beta sequences and their occurrence across donors. To decide whether each TCR beta V gene segment behaved as functional or pseudogenic, an earlier analysis of approximately 620 of the donors relied on high-throughput TCR beta sequencing. An early release covering 550 to 650 HLA-typed donors comprised 300 to 350 gigabases of sequencing data and roughly 86 million unique TCR sequences. The genetic ancestry cluster associated with self-reported Caucasian donors included 81% of the roughly 400 genotyped donors. To predict cytomegalovirus infection status, the study brought together high-throughput TCR immunosequencing, statistical association of individual TCRs with disease status, and machine learning. Four to six DR-DQ haplotypes were handled as single units for association and clustering, since linkage in the cohort was strong. Both class I and class II loci were covered by HLA typing, at four-digit resolution. The aim of the study was to test whether cataloging public T cell receptors could identify signatures of past pathogen exposure. Alongside the repertoire data, information on donor age, sex, ethnicity and CMV serostatus was compiled. A later genetic analysis used genome-wide SNP genotypes for about 60% of the 666 donors, treating that subset as a discovery cohort.

General study outcomes and caveats: A later analysis reported that several top co-occurrence clusters appeared linked to parvovirus B19, influenza, CMV and Epstein-Barr virus. Roughly uniform sequencing depth across donors was assumed in presence/absence analyses, although this assumption may not hold. In a later analysis, HLA-associated TCR beta chains showed more clonal expansion and lower generation probabilities than non-associated chains that were equally common. Three of the identified cytomegalovirus-associated TCR beta chains were confirmed in vitro to be specific for cytomegalovirus antigens. Some IMGT-functional V segments, including TRBV6-2 and TRBV6-3, could not be told apart with the 87-base-pair reads, so those segments were excluded. In an earlier analysis of approximately 600 of the donors, most TCR beta V segments were observed in productive rearrangements about 87% or about 30% of the time, broadly matching IMGT annotations. The classifier was reported to diagnose cytomegalovirus status with high specificity and sensitivity in both the original cohort and the validation cohort. Some 15 rarely observed V segments, including chromosome 9 orphons, were excluded from the earlier analysis of about 600 of the donors because counts were too low. The study gave a list of more than 150 TCR beta chains associated with cytomegalovirus. When HLA alleles, especially DR and DQ, strongly co-occurred, attributing TCR associations to individual alleles was difficult. A later genetic analysis associated a missense DCLRE1C variant with V-gene and J-gene trimming of TCR beta chains, and an independent cohort replicated the association. Across donors, most TCR sequences were observed very rarely, whereas some public TCRs were present in many individuals. A further reported finding was that TCR beta sequences accurately predicted the HLA-A and HLA-B alleles for most subjects in the first cohort. Only TCR beta chains were sequenced in this cohort, and the absence of alpha or paired-chain data limited detectable features. According to a later analysis, TCR association rates differed among HLA loci, with DRB1 alleles showing the most associated TCRs and HLA-C alleles showing the fewest. Immune exposure information for the cohort was limited to CMV serostatus. In a later analysis, most CMV-associated TCR beta chains were found to appear HLA-restricted, with HLA associations seemingly driven largely by CMV exposure. In a later analysis, around 17,000 TCR beta sequences were associated with specific HLA alleles at a false discovery rate of 0.05. Compared with the roughly 670-donor mean, donors in an Asian-associated ancestry cluster had fewer N-insertions in productive TCRs, according to a later genetic analysis. Because some donors lacked HLA typing at each locus, the association tests relied only on the typed subset. A cluster of highly shared sequence variants was judged likely to be a technical artifact of the sequencing pipeline. Linkage disequilibrium might explain the correlated functional status among segregating V segments, but an unknown experimental factor could not be ruled out. The authors suggested that the approach could potentially be extended to other disease states and immunological phenotypes.

With regard to this clone: Its binding antigen is unknown. Base quality data are lacking; no much larger clone is found one base away.

The library was obtained by the immunoSEQ multiplex PCR assay. A mixture of 60 forward primers for TCR Vbeta segments and 13 reverse primers for TCR Jbeta segments was used in the multiplex PCR. A multiplex PCR assay on genomic DNA amplified the CDR3 region of rearranged TCR beta genes. On the Illumina HiSeq System, the amplified TCR beta libraries were sequenced as 87-base-pair reads. Regarding the original processing steps: A later analysis tallied 75 million to 85 million unique TCR beta chains across the 550 to 850 repertoires, and some 10 million of those chains were shared by two or more donors. Raw reads were error-corrected and collapsed into unique sequences with a nearest-neighbor algorithm that merged closely related sequences to remove PCR and sequencing errors. CDR3 sequences were aligned to IMGT reference sequences to assign V, D and J gene segments. For a sequence to be retained, a match of at least six nucleotides to both a V gene segment and a J gene segment was required. Rearrangements were classified as productive when the CDR3 lacked stop codons and remained in frame with V and J, and all other rearrangements were classified as non-productive. Following IMGT convention, CDR3 was defined as the stretch from the second conserved V-encoded cysteine up to the conserved J-encoded phenylalanine. In an earlier analysis of some 550 of the donors, sequences lacking an unambiguous match to a single V gene segment were excluded. An earlier analysis of a few hundred of the donors called V segments functional above 56.7% productive rearrangements and segregating when the between-donor standard deviation exceeded 5%. A statistical classification framework was built to diagnose cytomegalovirus status from the catalog of TCR beta chain sequences. A later analysis assigned V and J genes by comparing TCR nucleotide sequences with IMGT/GENE-DB human TR gene sequences. In a later analysis, CDR3 sequences and most-parsimonious VDJ recombination scenarios were assigned using the TCRdist pipeline. In a later analysis, every TCR beta chain was defined by the combination of its CDR3 amino acid sequence and its V-gene family, and reads without a unique V-gene family were dropped. As a way to deal with suspected cross-contamination and a sequencing artifact, a later analysis dropped 450 to 600 nucleotide sequences that were highly shared and had low generation probability. In a later analysis, a clonal expansion index was calculated for each public chain from normalized within-repertoire ranks of inferred template counts. A later analysis computed generation probabilities with a VDJ recombination model fitted to out-of-frame rearrangements, and checked the results against IGoR. Hypergeometric tests were used in a later analysis to score TCR-TCR, TCR-HLA and TCR-CMV co-occurrence, with a repertoire-size bias correction applied to the TCR pairs. In a later analysis, false discovery rates were estimated by permuting HLA or CMV assignments 20 times. A later analysis grouped co-occurring TCRs with DBSCAN, adding TCRdist sequence similarity when clustering within HLA-allele-positive subsets. Repertoires with fewer than 30,000 or more than 120,000 public chains, plus five repertoires with anomalous nucleotide sharing, were excluded from co-occurrence clustering. The table was pulled from immuneACCESS by TCRdb, which kept in-frame rearrangements only. Such tables lose some clones; where checked, under half of the loss comes from unresolved V genes, and the rest has no known cause. Clone size and the V and J calls come from that table; the DNA yielded D and trimming. This sample has 220,000 or so clones in its table, and 70% to 85% of those were observed once. The ten most abundant clones make up 3.8% of the sample.

V is reduced by 6 bases and J by 7 bases, leaving a spacing of 16 bases between them. The CDR3 runs 13 residues from the cysteine to the phenylalanine. Only the CDR3 portion is preserved as DNA: 39 bases, with reading frame beginning at the first base. Per the germline V gene, MNHNS is the CDR1 and SASEGT is the CDR2. The cohort comprised some 730 healthy bone marrow donors. Cohort members were all nominally healthy when sampled, although unrecorded immune exposures were likely present. The donor was CMV seronegative and was included in the group of 352 seronegative cohort members. A peripheral blood sample was provided by each donor, and peripheral blood mononuclear cells were used for TCR beta sequencing. Genomic DNA was extracted from the blood cell samples with the Qiagen DNeasy Blood Extraction Kit.

The receptor was derived from a male donor in good health and CMV-seronegative. Material: PBMCs. The rearrangement joined TRBV6-1 to TRBJ2-7; a tentative D match to TRBD2 spans 6 bases. The DNA sequence reads TGTGCCAGCAGCGGGGGACTGCTGGGAGAGCAGTACTTC. It is translated as CASSGGLLGEQYF.